The 20 T cell receptor beta chains presented below share a single source sample, sequenced in a study of blood T cell repertoires in COVID-19 (TCRdb year 2020). Library method: the immunoSEQ multiplex PCR assay. The clones in this table, taken by TCRdb from immuneACCESS, are in-frame only. Not every clone is retained; where verified, under half of the shortfall comes from an unresolved V gene, and the cause of the rest is unknown. This sample lists over 250,000 clones; 85% to 90% were detected once. 13% of the sample goes to the ten largest clones. The sample comprised peripheral blood. The origin of the receptors is a human donor in a cohort sampled during active COVID-19.

The chain couples TRBV6-6 to TRBJ1-2; TRBD1 aligns across 7 bases. Germline CDR1 MNHNY, CDR2 SVGAGI (reference sequence). Unmatched junction bases numbered 17, after V lost 7 bases and J lost 6 bases. The CDR3 runs 16 residues. As DNA, the CDR3 is TGTGCCAGCATCAGAGCAGGGGGACGAAAAAGAGATGGCTACACCTTC. Protein sequence: CASIRAGGRKRDGYTF.

V and J are TRBV19 and TRBJ2-1; 11 nucleotides align to TRBD2. CDR1 and CDR2 (germline): LNHDA, SQIVND (reference sequence). There are 20 residues in the CDR3. The V and J ends lost 0 bases and 5 bases, in that order; junction bases with no gene match: 15. The DNA for the CDR3 is TGTGCCAGTAGTATAGATACTATAGCGGGAGGGCCTCCTGGAGACAATGAGCAGTTCTTC. Its protein is CASSIDTIAGGPPGDNEQFF.

This clone was counted once. The J gene is TRBJ2-1, the V gene TRBV24-1; 7 positions agree with TRBD2. Trimming took 8 bases from V and 7 from J; bases not matched to a gene: 7. Germline V gene data show CDR1 as KGHDR and CDR2 as SFDVKD. CDR3 length: 13 residues. CDR3 coding DNA: TGTGCCACCACCGGCGGGAGAGGAAATGAGCAGTTCTTC. It encodes CATTGGRGNEQFF.

The chain links TRBV19 to TRBJ2-1, with 10 bases that match TRBD2. The V gene's germline CDR1 is LNHDA and CDR2 SQIVND (reference sequence). V lost 7 bases, J lost 2 bases, and 17 bases stayed unmatched. This CDR3 comprises 19 residues. CDR3 amino acids: CASNPLNVAGGAAYNEQFF. The CDR3 DNA sequence: TGTGCCAGTAATCCCTTGAATGTAGCGGGAGGAGCCGCCTACAATGAGCAGTTCTTC.

This clone came up once. This sequence joins TRBV6-2 or TRBV6-3 and TRBJ2-1; TRBD2 aligns across 12 bases. The germline V gene encodes CDR1 MNHEY and CDR2 SVGEGT. The CDR3 is made up of 15 amino acids. J was trimmed by 10 bases and V by 6 bases; bases with no gene match: 10. The CDR3 DNA reads TGTGCCAGCAGCCCATACGGACTAGCGGGGACGGAGCAGTTCTTC. Protein product: CASSPYGLAGTEQFF.

This chain links TRBV21-1 with TRBJ2-5; the table's D call of TRBD2 was not tested on the DNA. TRBV21-1 is noted as a pseudogene. CDR3 length equals 15 residues. CDR3 amino acids: CASSGRDSDVETQYF. Written as DNA, the CDR3 is TGTGCCAGCAGCGGACGGGACTCGGATGTAGAGACCCAGTACTTC.

This clone was observed a single time. The CDR3, as DNA: TGTGCCAGCATGGGAGGGGCCATATATGAGCAGTTCTTC. Protein sequence: CASMGGAIYEQFF. The chain uses TRBV6-6 and TRBJ2-1; 7 bases agree with TRBD2. The V segment lost 7 bases and the J segment 8 bases; nucleotides outside the gene matches: 8. Germline CDR1 reads MNHNY; CDR2 reads SVGAGI (reference sequence). The CDR3 totals 13 residues.

The CDR3 region is CASSPLAGDLSGNTIYF. CDR3 nucleotide sequence: TGCGCCAGCAGCCCTTTGGCAGGGGACCTCTCTGGAAACACCATATATTTT. The chain recombines TRBV4-3 with TRBJ1-3; a weak D match, TRBD1 (6 bases). This CDR3 is built from 17 residues. The germline CDR1 and CDR2 sequences are LGHNA and YSLEER. Trimming pared 4 bases from V and 0 bases from J, leaving 16 bases between.

This clone was counted once. The chain links TRBV19 to TRBJ2-3, with D maybe TRBD1 (5 bases). This CDR3 is 14 amino acids long. V was trimmed by 2 bases and J by 3 bases, leaving 9 bases between them. Germline assignment: CDR1 LNHDA and CDR2 SQIVND (reference sequence). CDR3 sequence: CASSIRRVTDTQYF. CDR3 sequence (DNA): TGTGCCAGTAGTATACGCAGGGTAACAGATACGCAGTATTTT.

The rearrangement joins TRBV27 to TRBJ2-1; 7 positions agree with TRBD2. Germline V gene sequence: CDR1 MNHEY, CDR2 SMNVEV (reference sequence). The CDR3 totals 13 residues. With V trimmed by 3 bases and J by 10 bases, 6 bases remained unmatched. CDR3 sequence reads: CASSFVAGEEQFF. CDR3 in DNA: TGTGCCAGCAGTTTTGTTGCGGGAGAAGAGCAGTTCTTC.

The V call is TRBV28, the J call TRBJ1-5, with D unclear. V gave up 6 bases and J gave up 5 bases, with 14 bases separating them. Germline CDR1 and CDR2: MDHEN and SYDVKM. The CDR3 contains 14 residues. Here the CDR3 reads CASSLTSNHQPQHF. As DNA, the CDR3 is TGTGCCAGCAGCCTTACTTCAAATCATCAGCCCCAGCATTTT.

The chain has TRBV19 and TRBJ1-1; TRBD1 agrees at 8 bases. V trimming: 4 bases; J trimming: 3 bases; junction bases outside the gene matches: 7. The CDR3 extends over 15 amino acids. Looked up from germline, CDR1 is LNHDA and CDR2 is SQIVND (reference sequence). CDR3 sequence: CASSNGQGWDTEAFF. The DNA of the CDR3 is TGTGCCAGTAGTAACGGACAGGGATGGGACACTGAAGCTTTCTTT.

The chain has TRBV6-6 and TRBJ1-5, with D tentatively TRBD1 (5 bases). Germline V gene data show CDR1 as MNHNY and CDR2 as SVGAGI (reference sequence). The CDR3 runs to 14 residues. The ends were cut back, 10 bases at V and 4 bases at J, with 17 bases in the middle. The CDR3 DNA reads TGTGCCATCTCACTAGGAGGGGCGAATCAGCCCCAGCATTTT. Translated: CAISLGGANQPQHF.

The J gene is TRBJ1-1, the V gene TRBV5-1; D perhaps matches TRBD1 (5 bases). Between the trimmed V and J ends, which lost 4 bases and 3 bases, there was a span of 10 bases. Germline V gene lookup returns CDR1 SGHRS and CDR2 YFSETQ. The CDR3 spans 13 residues. CDR3: CASSRDRDTEAFF. Written as DNA, the CDR3 is TGCGCCAGCAGCCGTGACAGAGACACTGAAGCTTTCTTT.

V is TRBV2 and J is TRBJ2-7; D is possibly TRBD1 (6 bases). Between the trimmed V and J ends, which lost 11 bases and 2 bases, there was a span of 19 bases. Germline CDR1 SNHLY, CDR2 FYNNEI. The CDR3 runs to 14 residues. The CDR3 loop reads CAGAKQGKPYEQYF. DNA for the CDR3: TGTGCCGGGGCCAAACAGGGAAAACCCTACGAGCAGTACTTC.

This rearrangement joins TRBV28 to TRBJ1-5, with TRBD1 matching 7 bases. The trim removed 4 bases at V and 1 base at J, leaving 4 bases unmatched. The CDR3 has 15 amino acids. Germline V gives CDR1 MDHEN, CDR2 SYDVKM. The CDR3 bases are TGTGCCAGCAGTTCCACAGGGGCCAGCAATCAGCCCCAGCATTTT. The encoded protein is CASSSTGASNQPQHF. The full variable domain, with the rest looked up from reference TRBV28 and TRBJ1-5, is DVKVTQSSRYLVKRTGEKVFLECVQDMDHENMFWYRQDPGLGLRLIYFSYDVKMKEKGDIPEGYSVSREKKERFSLILESASTNQTSMYLCASSSTGASNQPQHFGDGTRLSIL.

Regarding this clone: Additional DNA sequences in this sample encode the identical CDR3. The chain is built from TRBV3-1 (or the pseudogene TRBV3-2) and TRBJ2-5; no firm D call. The germline V and J ends were trimmed by 3 bases and 5 bases, with 7 bases remaining between them. The CDR3 runs to 12 residues. Germline CDR1 LGHDT, CDR2 YNNKEL (reference sequence). The CDR3 coding sequence is TGTGCCAGCAGCCAGGTGAGGGAGACCCAGTACTTC. The encoded protein is CASSQVRETQYF.

V is TRBV7-2 and J is TRBJ1-1; 8 bases match TRBD1. This CDR3 contains 18 residues. Germline V gene data show CDR1 as SGHTA and CDR2 as FQGNSA. After removal of 7 bases from V and 4 bases from J, the junction contained 20 bases not matched to a gene. CDR3 in DNA: TGTGCCAGCACCCTAGGGGGGGACAGGACCCGATCCGGCACTGAAGCTTTCTTT. This codes for CASTLGGDRTRSGTEAFF. The full variable domain, rest sourced from reference TRBV7-2 and TRBJ1-1, is GAGVSQSPSNKVTEKGKDVELRCDPISGHTALYWYRQSLGQGLEFLIYFQGNSAPDKSGLPSDRFSAERTGGSVSTLTIQRTQQEDSAVYLCASTLGGDRTRSGTEAFFGQGTRLTVV.

The chain is built from TRBV9 and TRBJ2-5, with 11 bases aligning to TRBD2. This CDR3 has 15 residues. Germline CDR1 and CDR2: SGDLS and YYNGEE. The J segment lost 5 bases and the V segment lost 2 bases, leaving 5 bases of the junction unmatched. CDR3 amino acids: CASSVDSGRGETQYF. The CDR3 bases are TGTGCCAGCAGCGTGGATAGCGGGAGGGGGGAGACCCAGTACTTC.

J is TRBJ2-1 and V is TRBV28; 9 bases match TRBD2. The CDR3 is made up of 16 amino acids. V lost 4 bases, J lost 13 bases, and 17 bases stayed unmatched. The germline CDR1 and CDR2 sequences are MDHEN and SYDVKM. In DNA, the CDR3 is TGTGCCAGCAGTTGGGTAGCGGGAGTGGCTAAGATGGGACAGTTCTTC. Translated: CASSWVAGVAKMGQFF.